This T cell receptor (beta chain) came from a study of T cells after yellow fever vaccination. TCRdb used MiXCR to reprocess the 5' RACE reads, holding one entry per CDR3 protein. This table has around 250,000 distinct CDR3 sequences, 6.9% appearing once. This clonotype was observed a few times. The length of the CDR3 is 14 residues. Looked up from germline, CDR1 is KGHDR and CDR2 is SFDVKD. With V trimmed by 6 bases and J by 4 bases, 5 bases remained unmatched. This sequence joins TRBV24-1 and TRBJ2-7; 10 nucleotides line up with TRBD1. The receptor comes from a young man who received the YFV17D yellow fever vaccine. The input for sequencing was CD4+ T cells sorted from PBMCs, taken 15 days after the yellow fever booster vaccination. The CDR3 loop is CATSPGQGIYEQYF. CDR3 DNA: TGTGCCACCAGTCCGGGACAGGGGATTTACGAGCAGTACTTC.